This T cell receptor (beta chain) was sequenced for a study of cytomegalovirus exposure and HLA in healthy donors. The CDR3 extends over 16 amino acids. Germline CDR1 reads SGHVS; CDR2 reads FNYEAQ. Remarks on this clone: Germline is not matched at one junction end, which may reflect a read error.

The PCR made use of 60 Vbeta and 13 Jbeta primers. The data were produced by immunoSEQ multiplex PCR, yet TCRdb's version contains in-frame clones alone and is incomplete. The table shows 210,000 or so clones, with 78% occurring only once. The chain carries TRBV7-6 and TRBJ2-7, with 13 bases identical to TRBD2. Sequencing was carried out using PBMCs. The sequence came from a boy aged 5 to 17 in good health and CMV-seronegative. The CDR3 region has the DNA TGTGCCAGCAGCACCGAACTAGCGGGAGGGCCGGGCGAGCAGCACTTC. Translation gives CASSTELAGGPGEQHF.